This T cell receptor (beta chain) was sequenced in a study of shared clonotypes between healthy human individuals. All participating donors were Caucasian adults from Nashville, Tennessee. The assay was immunoSEQ multiplex PCR, and TCRdb's table has in-frame clones only and misses some. The profile shows around 1.1 million clones, 70% to 80% of them singletons. The CDR3 runs 15 residues. This clone came up a few times. Just one base apart from a much larger clone, this may be a read error. Other DNA sequences in this specimen translate into the identical CDR3. Sequenced material: memory CD4+ T cells from PBMCs. Sample subset: CD45RA-negative fraction. This TCR was recovered from a young man in good health. Some clones in this sample may be carry-over from other donors' samples. V gene TRBV12-2 combines with J gene TRBJ2-7; the table calls TRBD1, which could not be checked here. TRBV12-2 is deemed a pseudogene. The CDR3 nucleotides read TGTGCAAGTCGCAAGACCCGAGACACCCACTACGAGCAGTACTTC. Amino acids: CASRKTRDTHYEQYF.